This TCR beta chain was documented in a study of regulatory T cells in long-lasting Graves disease. J lost 7 bases, V lost 4 bases, and 5 bases had no gene match. CDR3 length: 12 amino acids. The germline gives CDR1 SGHRS, CDR2 YFSETQ. With iRepertoire HTBI primers and Arm-PCR of CDR3 regions, TCR beta libraries were built. Via MiXCR, TCRdb re-called the multiplex PCR reads, giving one row per CDR3 protein. The sample has 600,000 to 800,000 distinct CDR3 sequences; 25% to 35% are singletons. Stated time point: persistent/refractory GD, antithyroid drugs over 5 years with positive TRAb. PBMCs were the source of the RNA used for TCR sequencing.

The sample consisted of peripheral blood mononuclear cells (PBMCs), taken when the disease was refractory, from a patient treated with antithyroid drugs. V gene TRBV5-1 combines with J gene TRBJ2-7; 7 bases line up with TRBD2. The TCR sequence derives from a female donor with Graves disease. The CDR3 coding sequence is TGCGCCAGCAGCGTGGGGGGGATTGAGCAGTACTTC. Amino acids: CASSVGGIEQYF.